This T cell receptor (beta chain) emerged from a study of T cell clones after liver transplantation. Regarding the study as a whole: In most of the 8 subjects, circulating graft-donor-reactive CD4 TCRbeta sequences fell significantly after transplant.

On this clone: What it recognizes is unknown.

Germline V gene sequence: CDR1 WNHNN, CDR2 SYGVQD (reference sequence). The CDR3 runs to 12 residues. With 7 bases removed from V and 5 bases from J, the gap between germline ends came to 11 bases. Sequencing was performed with immunoSEQ multiplex PCR; in TCRdb, only in-frame clones are kept and a portion is missing. The profile shows under 85,000 clones, roughly 80% of them singletons. The chain couples TRBV10-1 to TRBJ1-1, with unresolved D. The source of this sequence is a human patient who received a liver transplant. T cells may partly derive from the graft donor. Specimen: CD4+ T cells from blood, collected 12 months after liver transplant. CDR3 sequence (DNA): TGCGCCAGCACGGATGGGTTTACTGAAGCTTTCTTT. Residues: CASTDGFTEAFF.